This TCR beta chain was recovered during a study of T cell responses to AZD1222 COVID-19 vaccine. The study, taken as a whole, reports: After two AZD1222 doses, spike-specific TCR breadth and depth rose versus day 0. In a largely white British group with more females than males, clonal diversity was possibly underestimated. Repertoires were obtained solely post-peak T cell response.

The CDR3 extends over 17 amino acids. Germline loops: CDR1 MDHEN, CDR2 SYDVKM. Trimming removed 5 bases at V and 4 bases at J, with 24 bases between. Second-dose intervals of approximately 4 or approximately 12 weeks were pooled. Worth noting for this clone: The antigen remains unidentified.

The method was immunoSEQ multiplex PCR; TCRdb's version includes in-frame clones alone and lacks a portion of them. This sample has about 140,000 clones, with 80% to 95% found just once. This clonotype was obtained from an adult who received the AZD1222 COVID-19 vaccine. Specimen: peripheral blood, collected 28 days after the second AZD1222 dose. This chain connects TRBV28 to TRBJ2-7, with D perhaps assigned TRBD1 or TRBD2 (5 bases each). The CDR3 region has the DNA TGTGCCAGCAGTCTTCCGGGGCCCCCGCTCAAGGGATACGAGCAGTACTTC. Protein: CASSLPGPPLKGYEQYF. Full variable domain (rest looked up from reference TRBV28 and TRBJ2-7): DVKVTQSSRYLVKRTGEKVFLECVQDMDHENMFWYRQDPGLGLRLIYFSYDVKMKEKGDIPEGYSVSREKKERFSLILESASTNQTSMYLCASSLPGPPLKGYEQYFGPGTRLTVT.